This is a list of T cell receptor beta chains from one sample in a study of cytomegalovirus exposure and HLA in healthy donors. Only in-frame clones appear in the TCRdb table, and some are missing; sequencing was by immunoSEQ multiplex PCR. The profile shows tens of thousands of clones, roughly 79% of them singletons. Sequencing was performed on PBMCs. All receptors come from a man aged 25-40 years in good health and CMV-seronegative. CDR3s include the opening cysteine and the closing phenylalanine or tryptophan. A D gene is named only where the DNA matches it firmly. Clone size appears in some rows only: once, few, many, or a class for an expanded clone.

j_call,d_call,v_call,clone_size,cdr3_nt,cdr3_aa
TRBJ1-2,TRBD1,TRBV19,NA,TGTGCCAGCAGAGGGACAGGGGATCACTATGGCTACACCTTC,CASRGTGDHYGYTF
TRBJ1-5,NA,TRBV5-6,NA,TGTGCCAGCAGCTGGGGAGGGGGGCAGCCCCAGCATTTT,CASSWGGGQPQHF
TRBJ1-5,TRBD1,TRBV4-1,once,TGCGCCAGCAGCCAAGCTGACAGGGGCAATCAGCCCCAGCATTTT,CASSQADRGNQPQHF
TRBJ1-1,NA,TRBV9,few,TGTGCCAGCAGCGTAAGTAGCATGAACACTGAAGCTTTCTTT,CASSVSSMNTEAFF
TRBJ1-1,NA,TRBV4-1,NA,TGCGCCAGCAGCCAAGTTTCCCTAGGGGAGGTGAACACTGAAGCTTTCTTT,CASSQVSLGEVNTEAFF
TRBJ1-1,NA,TRBV19,NA,TGTGCCAGTAGTATACAGAACACTGAAGCTTTCTTT,CASSIQNTEAFF
TRBJ2-2,NA,TRBV7-7,NA,TGTGCCAGCAGCGCGACAGGGAACACCGGGGAGCTGTTTTTT,CASSATGNTGELFF
TRBJ1-6,TRBD1,TRBV29-1,once,TGCAGCGCCCAAGGACAGGGGGATTCACCCCTCCACTTT,CSAQGQGDSPLHF
TRBJ1-4,NA,TRBV29-1,NA,TGCAGCGGAACAGGGCTCAATGAAAAACTGTTTTTT,CSGTGLNEKLFF
TRBJ1-2,NA,TRBV5-8,NA,TGTGCCAGCAGCTTGGCCGTAGGGTCAGGGATTAACTATGGCTACACCTTC,CASSLAVGSGINYGYTF
TRBJ2-7,NA,TRBV6-5,NA,TGTGCCAGCAGTTACTCTCAGGGGCCGTCCTACGAGCAGTACTTC,CASSYSQGPSYEQYF
TRBJ1-4,NA,TRBV19,NA,TGTGCCAGTAGCCCCGGGAGGAAACTGTTTTTT,CASSPGRKLFF
TRBJ1-2,TRBD1,TRBV2,NA,TGTGCCAGTTTACAGGGGGGCTATGGCTACACCTTC,CASLQGGYGYTF
TRBJ1-6,NA,TRBV23-1,NA,TGCGCCAGCAGTCATTCGTTCCCCCTCCACTTT,CASSHSFPLHF
TRBJ2-1,NA,TRBV4-3,NA,TGCGCCAGCAGCCAAAGTGGGAGCCTATACAATGAGCAGTTCTTC,CASSQSGSLYNEQFF
TRBJ2-1,NA,TRBV5-1,NA,TGCGCCAGCAGCTTGGGCAGGGGTCCTGGCAATGAGCAGTTCTTC,CASSLGRGPGNEQFF
TRBJ2-4,NA,TRBV10-3,NA,TGTGCCATCAGTCTCAATAAGGGGAATGGAGCCAAAAACATTCAGTACTTC,CAISLNKGNGAKNIQYF